This T cell receptor beta chain was captured by sequencing in a study of naive and memory T cell subsets. Amplification of ligated cDNA took four PCR rounds with SP2 and nested alpha and beta constant primers. MiXCR, run by TCRdb on the 5' RACE reads, gives a single entry per CDR3 protein. The table lists roughly 62,000 distinct CDR3 sequences, under 10% of them singletons. Notes on the study in general: This RNA-based method may be sensitive to activation-related transcript changes.

Only a few counts were recorded for this clonotype. What it recognizes is unknown. V trimming: 4 bases; J trimming: 2 bases; junction bases outside the gene matches: 6. CDR1 SGHRS and CDR2 YFSETQ come from the germline V gene. The CDR3 extends over 17 amino acids. A UMI-containing oligonucleotide was joined by 3' ligation to the TCR cDNA template. The TCR comes from a female donor in good health. V usage is TRBV5-1 and J usage is TRBJ2-3; TRBD2 agrees at 14 bases. The CDR3, as DNA: TGCGCCAGCAGCGTGGGGACTAGCGGGAGTTTCACAGATACGCAGTATTTT. It yields the protein CASSVGTSGSFTDTQYF. Looking up the rest from reference TRBV5-1 and TRBJ2-3 gives the full variable domain: KAGVTQTPRYLIKTRGQQVTLSCSPISGHRSVSWYQQTPGQGLQFLFEYFSETQRNKGNFPGRFSGRQFSNSRSEMNVSTLELGDSALYLCASSVGTSGSFTDTQYFGPGTRLTVL.